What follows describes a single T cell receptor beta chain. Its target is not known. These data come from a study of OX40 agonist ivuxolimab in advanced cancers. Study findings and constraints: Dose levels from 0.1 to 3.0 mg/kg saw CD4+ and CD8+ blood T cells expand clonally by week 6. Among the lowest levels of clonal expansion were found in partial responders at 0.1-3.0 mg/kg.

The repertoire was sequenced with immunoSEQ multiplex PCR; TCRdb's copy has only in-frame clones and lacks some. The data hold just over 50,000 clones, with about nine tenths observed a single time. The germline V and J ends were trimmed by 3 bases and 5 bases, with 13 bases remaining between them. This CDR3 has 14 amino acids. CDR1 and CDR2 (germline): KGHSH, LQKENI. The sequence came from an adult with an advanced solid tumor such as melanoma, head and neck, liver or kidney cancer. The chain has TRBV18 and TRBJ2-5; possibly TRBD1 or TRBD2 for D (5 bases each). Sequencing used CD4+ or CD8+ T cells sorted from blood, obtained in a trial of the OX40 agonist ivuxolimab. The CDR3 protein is CASSPMGPRETQYF. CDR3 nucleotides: TGTGCCAGCTCACCCATGGGACCGAGGGAGACCCAGTACTTC. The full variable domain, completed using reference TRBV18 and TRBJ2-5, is NAGVMQNPRHLVRRRGQEARLRCSPMKGHSHVYWYRQLPEEGLKFMVYLQKENIIDESGMPKERFSAEFPKEGPSILRIQQVVRGDSAAYFCASSPMGPRETQYFGPGTRLLVL.